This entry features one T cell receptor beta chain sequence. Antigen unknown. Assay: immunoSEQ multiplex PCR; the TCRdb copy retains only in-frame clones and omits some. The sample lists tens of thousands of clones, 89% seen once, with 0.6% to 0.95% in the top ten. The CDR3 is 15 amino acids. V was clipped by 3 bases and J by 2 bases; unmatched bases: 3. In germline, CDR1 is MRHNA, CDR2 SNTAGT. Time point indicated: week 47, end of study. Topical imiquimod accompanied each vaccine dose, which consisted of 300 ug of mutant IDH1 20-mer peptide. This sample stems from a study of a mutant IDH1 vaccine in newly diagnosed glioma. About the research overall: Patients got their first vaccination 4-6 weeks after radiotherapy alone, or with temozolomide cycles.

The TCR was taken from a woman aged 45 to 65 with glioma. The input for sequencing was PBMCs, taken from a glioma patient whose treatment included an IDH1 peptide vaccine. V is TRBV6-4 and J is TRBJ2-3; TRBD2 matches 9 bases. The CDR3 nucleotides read TGTGCCAGCAGTGAGGTAGCGGGAGCCACAGATACGCAGTATTTT. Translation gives CASSEVAGATDTQYF.